There are a few counts of the clone carrying this TCR beta chain. This sample is part of a study of radiation and T cells in renal cell carcinoma. This CDR3 contains 14 residues. Germline values: CDR1 SGHNT, CDR2 YYREEE (reference sequence). V was pared by 5 bases and J by 0 bases, with 5 bases of the junction left unmatched. Using immunoSEQ multiplex PCR, the repertoire was profiled, and TCRdb retains in-frame clones only, with some absent. This sample yields nearly 20,000 clones, of which roughly two thirds are seen a single time; 9.5% to 15% belongs to the top ten. Stated treatment: 15 Gy SBRT to primary tumor, nephrectomy 4 weeks later.

The source is a woman between 70 and 85 years old with renal cell carcinoma. Sequenced here: tumor tissue, sampled from a patient whose treatment included radiotherapy and nephrectomy. V and J are TRBV5-4 and TRBJ2-7, with TRBD1 matching over 7 bases. The DNA for the CDR3 is TGTGCCAGCAGACGGACAGGCGACTCCTACGAGCAGTACTTC. It translates to CASRRTGDSYEQYF.